The next 5 T cell receptor beta chains were all read from a single sample in a study of cytomegalovirus exposure and HLA in healthy donors (dated by TCRdb to 2015 to 2018). The library was produced with the immunoSEQ multiplex PCR assay. For the multiplex PCR, a mixture combining 60 forward primers for TCR Vbeta segments and 13 reverse primers for TCR Jbeta segments was used. The clones in this table, taken by TCRdb from immuneACCESS, are in-frame only. Not every clone is retained; where verified, under half of the shortfall comes from an unresolved V gene, and the cause of the rest is unknown. Present in this sample are about 200,000 clones, about three quarters of which were seen just once. Of the sample, around 1% falls within the top ten clones. The sequencing sample was made of PBMCs. The receptors originated from a woman aged 40 to 49 in good health and CMV-seronegative.

This chain connects TRBV5-4 to TRBJ1-1; 7 bases agree with TRBD1. V shed 1 base and J 6 bases; nucleotides not matched to a gene: 6. The CDR3 extends over 14 amino acids. Germline loops: CDR1 SGHNT, CDR2 YYREEE (reference sequence). The CDR3 coding sequence is TGTGCCAGCAGCTTGCAGGGGGATTACGCTGAAGCTTTCTTT. This sequence encodes CASSLQGDYAEAFF.

The chain has TRBV9 and TRBJ1-2; D remains unclear. The CDR3 loop spans 14 amino acids. Germline loops: CDR1 SGDLS, CDR2 YYNGEE. Trimming took 4 bases from V and 4 from J, leaving 14 bases between them. The CDR3 loop is CASSQGGTTYGYTF. CDR3 bases: TGTGCCAGCAGCCAAGGAGGAACTACCTATGGCTACACCTTC.

This clone occurred a few times. The chain combines TRBV6-6 with TRBJ2-5; D is possibly TRBD1 (5 bases). The DNA end is a closer match to TRBJ2-7, so the J assignment may be wrong. The CDR3 is 15 residues long. Germline lookup yields CDR1 MNHNY and CDR2 SVGAGI (reference sequence). CDR3 bases: TGTGCCAGCAGTTACTCGGTCAGGGAATCCTACGAGCAGTACTTC. This translates into CASSYSVRESYEQYF.

The V and J genes are TRBV9 and TRBJ2-1, with 11 positions matching TRBD2. Germline V gene sequence: CDR1 SGDLS, CDR2 YYNGEE. Losses at the gene ends were 4 bases for V and 3 bases for J; bases not matched to a gene: 3. The length of the CDR3 is 15 residues. CDR3 in DNA: TGTGCCAGCAGCATCGGGACTAGCGGCTACAATGAGCAGTTCTTC. It yields the protein CASSIGTSGYNEQFF.

The genes are TRBV10-2 and TRBJ2-1; 7 bases map to TRBD1. Germline lookup yields CDR1 WSHSY and CDR2 SAAADI. V lost 6 bases, J lost 5 bases, and 4 bases stayed unmatched. CDR3 size: 13 residues. CDR3 in amino acids: CASRGQAHNEQFF. The DNA of the CDR3 is TGCGCCAGCAGAGGACAGGCCCACAATGAGCAGTTCTTC.